The sequence of this TCR beta chain was determined in a study of vaccination effects on CD4 cells after COVID-19. Study-level information: Sequencing in the ViraFEST assay came after antigen-specific CD4+ T cells had been expanded with viral peptide pools, which were used to stimulate PBMC.

Regarding this clone: Its target is unknown.

Profiling relied on immunoSEQ multiplex PCR, and the TCRdb table lists in-frame clones only, not all of them. The repertoire holds 40,000 or so clones, with over 80% as singletons. The culture ran for 10 days, and then CD4+ T cells were isolated. Having tested negative for nucleocapsid antibodies, the vaccine recipients showed no prior SARS-CoV-2 infection. The authors replaced half the medium with IL-2 medium on days 3 and 7. The CDR3 loop spans 13 amino acids. The ends lost 9 bases at V and 3 bases at J; junction bases unmatched: 4. The germline CDR1 and CDR2 sequences are KGHSH and LQKENI. The chain combines TRBV18 with TRBJ2-1, with 8 bases that match TRBD1. The specimen was CD4+ T cells from PBMCs cultured without peptide, collected before COVID-19 vaccination. The sequence was obtained from a human donor who received a COVID-19 vaccine. The CDR3 coding sequence is TGTGCCAGTCGCGGACAGGGCTACAATGAGCAGTTCTTC. Translating it yields CASRGQGYNEQFF.